This T cell receptor (beta chain) was sequenced for a study of blood T cell repertoires in COVID-19. Background on the study: The origin of the acute and convalescent COVID-19 samples was the United States, Italy and Spain.

Produced via immunoSEQ multiplex PCR; TCRdb's table is partial and in-frame only. Of around 260,000 clones listed, approximately 88% are singletons. Germline lookup yields CDR1 SGDLS and CDR2 YYNGEE. This CDR3 is built from 16 residues. J lost 2 bases, V lost 3 bases, and 9 bases had no gene match. The genes are TRBV9 and TRBJ2-3; TRBD2 agrees at 7 bases. The receptor comes from a human donor in a cohort sampled during active COVID-19. Sequencing was performed on peripheral blood. CDR3: CASSGSWGGYTDTQYF. CDR3 nucleotide sequence: TGTGCCAGCAGCGGGTCTTGGGGGGGATACACAGATACGCAGTATTTT.